This T cell receptor beta chain was observed in a study of response to subunit inactivated influenza vaccine. This clonotype was recorded a few times. The antigen is unknown. TCRdb re-called the RT-PCR reads with MiXCR, one entry per CDR3 protein. Of fewer than 400,000 distinct CDR3 sequences in the sample, just over 20% were seen once. General study results and limits: Every seasonal influenza vaccination brings in few new T cells, the authors suggested.

This sample comprised PBMCs from blood, obtained less than 22 months after vaccination. The TCR originated in a man aged 50 to 69 who received an inactivated influenza vaccine.

The CDR3 sequence is CASSRTSGRYNEQFF. CDR3 sequence (DNA): TGTGCCAGCAGCCGGACTAGCGGGAGGTACAATGAGCAGTTCTTC. This sequence joins TRBV7-8 and TRBJ2-1; 14 nucleotides agree with TRBD2. The length of the CDR3 is 15 residues. Germline CDR1 and CDR2: SGHVS and FQNEAQ. Trimming at V came to 5 bases and at J to 4 bases, leaving 1 base not matched to a gene.